This TCR beta chain was observed in a study of T cell responses to AZD1222 COVID-19 vaccine. Study-wide results and limits: Unmutated regions of variants are reportedly targeted by nearly half of spike-specific TCRs.

Clones were sequenced by immunoSEQ multiplex PCR, and TCRdb holds only the in-frame ones, with some missing. The profile shows around 110,000 clones, 90% to 95% of them singletons. Unmatched junction bases numbered 14, after V lost 3 bases and J lost 5 bases. CDR3 length: 17 amino acids. Germline V gene sequence: CDR1 LGHDT, CDR2 YNNKEL (reference sequence). With regard to this clone: Its cognate antigen is unknown.

This specimen was peripheral blood, taken on day 0 of AZD1222 vaccination. This chain uses TRBV3-1 (or the pseudogene TRBV3-2) with TRBJ2-5, with TRBD2 matching over 8 bases. This sequence originates from an adult in good health. CDR3 region: CASSQYLRGGALETQYF. The CDR3 DNA reads TGTGCCAGCAGCCAGTACCTACGGGGGGGGGCGTTGGAGACCCAGTACTTC.